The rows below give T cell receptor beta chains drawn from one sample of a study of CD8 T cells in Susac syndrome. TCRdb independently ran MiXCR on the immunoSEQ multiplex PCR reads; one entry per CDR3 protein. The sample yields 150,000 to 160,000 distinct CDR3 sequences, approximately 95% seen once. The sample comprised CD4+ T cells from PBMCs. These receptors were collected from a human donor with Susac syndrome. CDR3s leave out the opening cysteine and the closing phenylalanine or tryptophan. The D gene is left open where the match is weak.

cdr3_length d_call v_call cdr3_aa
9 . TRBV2 ASSEHRGYT
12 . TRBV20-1 SASGGRGQETQY
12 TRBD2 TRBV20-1 SATTSGGAYEQY
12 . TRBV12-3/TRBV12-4 ASSLAQRNQPQH
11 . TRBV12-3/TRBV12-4 ASTRGDFETQY
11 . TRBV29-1 SVAQAGGETQY
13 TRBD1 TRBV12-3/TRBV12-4 ASSLQTGVGQPQH
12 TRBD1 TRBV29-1 SVGGRNSNQPQH
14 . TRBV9 ASSVGLKAGANVLT
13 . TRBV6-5 ASRGMGAQENEQY
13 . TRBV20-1 SARTSSSYNSPLH
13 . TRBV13 ASSLVSGGNTEAF
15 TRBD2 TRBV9 ASSPGTSGGRTDTQY
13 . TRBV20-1 SAGPISSATGAQY
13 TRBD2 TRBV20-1 SARERLAGEETQY
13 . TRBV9 ASSPGVGKNTEAF
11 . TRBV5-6 ASSLATGGAAF
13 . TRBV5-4 ASSLFTGQLGPLH
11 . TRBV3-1 ASSQGNSYEQY
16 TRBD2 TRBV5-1 ASRGTSGGNDPTDTQY
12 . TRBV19 ASSIAARGDTQY
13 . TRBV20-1 SAGRGLSSGNTIY
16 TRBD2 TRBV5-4 ASSAPGLAGGITDTQY
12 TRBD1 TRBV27 ASSSSGGAVGYT
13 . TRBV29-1 SVVVRRRKNTEAF
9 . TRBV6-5 ASQGMNGYT
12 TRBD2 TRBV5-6 ASSGYGGGNEQF
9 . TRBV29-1 SVEREREQY
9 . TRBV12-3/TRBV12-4 ASTHGDTQY
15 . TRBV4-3 ASSQDMGGPSPETQY
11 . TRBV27 ASSQGGGDTQY
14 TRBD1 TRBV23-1 ASSQSEQGGNQPQH
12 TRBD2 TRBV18 ASSPGGAVTEQF
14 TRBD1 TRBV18 ASSQNGGTVNSPLH
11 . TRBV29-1 SVVEAINTEAF
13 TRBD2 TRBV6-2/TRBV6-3 ASSSLAGSYNEQF
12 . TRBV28 ASSRQVRNEKLF
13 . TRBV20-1 SATPGTDSNQPQH
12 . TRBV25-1 ASSDIGVVGEAF
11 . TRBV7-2 ASSTRQSYGYT
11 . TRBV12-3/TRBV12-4 ASTLGGHQPQH